Detailed here is one T cell receptor beta chain. Its antigen is undetermined. The data originate from a study of blood T cells in healthy people across ages. Ranging in age from about 6 to 100, the donors were healthy Caucasian individuals from Russia. Study-level results: PBMCs left unsorted prevented a conclusive naive versus antigen-experienced comparison. A roughly linear age-dependent decrease characterized TCR beta diversity per million T cells.

Germline CDR1 is MRHNA and CDR2 is SNTAGT. The germline V and J ends were trimmed by 6 bases and 5 bases, with 11 bases remaining between them. The CDR3 is 13 amino acids. With a J-beta primer mix and a sample-barcoded 5' primer, a second PCR ran roughly 6 to 11 cycles. CDR3-containing paired-end reads numbering at least 3 million came from each sample. MiXCR was run by TCRdb on the 5' RACE reads, yielding one entry per CDR3 protein. The table shows about 640,000 distinct CDR3 sequences, with about 30% occurring only once. This chain joins TRBV6-4 and TRBJ2-1; D is ambiguous. The clonotype comes from a woman aged 80 or over in good health. Material: blood. This CDR3 reads CASRDRNDNEQFF. Written as DNA, the CDR3 is TGTGCCAGCAGGGACCGGAACGACAATGAGCAGTTCTTC.